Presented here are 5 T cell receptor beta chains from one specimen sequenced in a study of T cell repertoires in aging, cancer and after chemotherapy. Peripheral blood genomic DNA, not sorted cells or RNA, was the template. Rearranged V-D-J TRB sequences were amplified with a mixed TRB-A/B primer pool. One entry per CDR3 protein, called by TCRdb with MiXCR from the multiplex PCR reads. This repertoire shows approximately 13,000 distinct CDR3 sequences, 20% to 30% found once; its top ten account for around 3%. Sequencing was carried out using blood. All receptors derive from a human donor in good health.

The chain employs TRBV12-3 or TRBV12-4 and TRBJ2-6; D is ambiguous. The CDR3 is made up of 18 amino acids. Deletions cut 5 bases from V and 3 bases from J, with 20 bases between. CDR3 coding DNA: TGTGCCAGCAGTCACCGGAACTTCCTCTCGGGTGGGGCCAACGTCCTGACTTTC. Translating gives CASSHRNFLSGGANVLTF.

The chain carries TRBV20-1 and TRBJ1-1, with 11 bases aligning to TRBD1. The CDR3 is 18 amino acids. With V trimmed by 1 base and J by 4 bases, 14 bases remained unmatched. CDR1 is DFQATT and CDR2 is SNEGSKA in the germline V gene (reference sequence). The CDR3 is CSARVWGQGVGQGTEAFF. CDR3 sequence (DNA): TGCAGTGCTAGAGTCTGGGGACAGGGGGTGGGCCAGGGCACTGAAGCTTTCTTT.

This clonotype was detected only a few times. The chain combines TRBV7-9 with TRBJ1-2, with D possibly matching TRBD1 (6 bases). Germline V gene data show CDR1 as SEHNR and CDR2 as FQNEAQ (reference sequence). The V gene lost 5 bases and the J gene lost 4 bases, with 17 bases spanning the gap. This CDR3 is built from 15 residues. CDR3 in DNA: TGTGCCAGCAGCAGGACAGCCGGCGGCGGCTATGGCTACACCTTC. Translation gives CASSRTAGGGYGYTF.

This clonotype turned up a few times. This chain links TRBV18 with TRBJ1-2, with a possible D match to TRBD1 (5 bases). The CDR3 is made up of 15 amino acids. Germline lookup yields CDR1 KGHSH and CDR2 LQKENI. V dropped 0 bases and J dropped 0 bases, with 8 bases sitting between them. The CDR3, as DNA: TGTGCCAGCTCACCACCGGCGGGGGCTAACTATGGCTACACCTTC. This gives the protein CASSPPAGANYGYTF.

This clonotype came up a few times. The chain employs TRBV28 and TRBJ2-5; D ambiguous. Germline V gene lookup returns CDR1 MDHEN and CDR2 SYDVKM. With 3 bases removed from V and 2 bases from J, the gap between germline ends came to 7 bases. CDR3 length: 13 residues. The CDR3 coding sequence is TGTGCCAGCAGTTTTGGACCTCAAGAGACCCAGTACTTC. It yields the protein CASSFGPQETQYF.